The present entry profiles one TCR beta chain with its context. Its antigen is as yet unknown. The data originate from a study of T cell responses to AZD1222 COVID-19 vaccine. The study, taken as a whole, reports: Spike-specific TCR breadth and depth rose after two AZD1222 doses. Most donors were white British and more were female, and clonal diversity was possibly underestimated. Close to half of spike-specific TCRs reportedly recognize unmutated variant regions.

The CDR3 covers 16 residues. Germline CDR1 reads KGHSH; CDR2 reads LQKENI. Trimming took off 5 bases at V and 2 bases at J, with 17 bases between the two ends. Profiling relied on immunoSEQ multiplex PCR, and the TCRdb table lists in-frame clones only, not all of them. The sample records tens of thousands of clones, about 88% being singletons. The V and J genes are TRBV18 and TRBJ2-3; D might be TRBD1 (6 bases). The TCR originated in an adult in good health. The sequences come from peripheral blood, collected on day 0 of AZD1222 vaccination. CDR3 in DNA: TGTGCCAGCTCAGTCAATCCGGGACACTTCACAGATACGCAGTATTTT. Its protein is CASSVNPGHFTDTQYF.